The rows below give T cell receptor beta chains drawn from one sample of a study of regulatory T cells in long-lasting Graves disease. TCRdb analysed the multiplex PCR reads with MiXCR anew, one entry per CDR3 protein. The profile shows 200,000 to 300,000 distinct CDR3 sequences, about 19% of them singletons. Specimen: peripheral blood mononuclear cells (PBMCs), collected at new diagnosis, from a patient treated with antithyroid drugs. The receptors were gathered from a female donor with Graves disease. Both conserved end residues are part of each CDR3. The D gene is left open where the match is weak. Not every row has a clone size; where given, it reads once, few, many or a size class.

many,TRBJ2-2,TRBD1,TRBV7-2,15,CASSSRQGARGELFF,TGTGCCAGCAGCTCCAGACAGGGGGCGCGCGGGGAGCTGTTTTTT
-,TRBJ2-7,-,TRBV2,13,CASSPGLRHEQYF,TGTGCCAGCAGTCCGGGACTTCGCCACGAGCAGTACTTC
many,TRBJ2-5,-,TRBV15,18,CATSRRPQSGLPQETQYF,TGTGCCACCAGCAGAAGGCCCCAATCCGGTTTGCCTCAAGAGACCCAGTACTTC
-,TRBJ2-1,TRBD2,TRBV2,14,CASSTSGRGNEQFF,TGTGCCAGCAGTACTAGCGGGAGAGGCAATGAGCAGTTCTTC
many,TRBJ2-7,-,TRBV12-3/TRBV12-4,15,CASSWRSLGVYEQYF,TGTGCCAGCAGTTGGCGGTCCTTGGGCGTTTACGAGCAGTACTTC
many,TRBJ1-2,TRBD1,TRBV18,13,CASSLQGGNGYTF,TGTGCCAGCTCACTACAGGGGGGCAATGGCTACACCTTC
few,TRBJ2-7,TRBD2,TRBV25-1,15,CASSEEGGRKWEQYF,TGTGCCAGCAGTGAAGAAGGCGGGAGGAAATGGGAGCAGTACTTC
-,TRBJ2-2,TRBD2,TRBV19,14,CASSWGGPTGELFF,TGTGCCAGTAGTTGGGGAGGGCCCACCGGGGAGCTGTTTTTT
few,TRBJ2-3,-,TRBV5-1,16,CASSPSYGTLPDTQYF,TGCGCCAGCAGCCCATCTTATGGAACCCTCCCAGATACGCAGTATTTT
many,TRBJ2-1,-,TRBV27,13,CASRELARREQFF,TGTGCCAGCAGGGAACTAGCTAGGCGTGAGCAGTTCTTC
few,TRBJ2-4,-,TRBV6-2/TRBV6-3,14,CASSYRQGVHIQYF,TGTGCCAGCAGTTACCGTCAGGGAGTACACATTCAGTACTTC
many,TRBJ2-7,TRBD1,TRBV4-3,15,CASSQDWDSSYEQYF,TGTGCCAGCAGCCAAGATTGGGACAGCTCCTACGAGCAGTACTTC
many,TRBJ2-5,TRBD2,TRBV5-1,14,CASSGAPGEETQYF,TGTGCCAGCAGCGGGGCACCGGGGGAAGAGACCCAGTACTTC
many,TRBJ1-3,-,TRBV20-1,13,CSASEGVGNTIYF,TGCAGTGCTAGTGAGGGAGTCGGAAACACCATATATTTT
few,TRBJ2-2,-,TRBV6-1,15,CASRPKGGSTGELFF,TGTGCCAGCAGACCCAAGGGGGGAAGCACCGGGGAGCTGTTTTTT
-,TRBJ2-1,-,TRBV5-1,15,CASSQGGDSYNEQFF,TGCGCCAGCAGTCAGGGGGGAGACTCCTACAATGAGCAGTTCTTC
-,TRBJ2-7,-,TRBV6-5,14,CASSYGATLYEQYF,TGTGCCAGCAGTTACGGGGCTACACTCTACGAGCAGTACTTC
once,TRBJ1-1,TRBD1,TRBV11-1,16,CASSTDRDRGRAEAFF,TGTGCCAGCAGCACAGACCGGGACAGGGGGCGAGCTGAAGCTTTCTTT
many,TRBJ2-7,-,TRBV12-3/TRBV12-4,13,CASSVGEGYEQYF,TGTGCCAGCAGTGTGGGCGAGGGGTACGAGCAGTACTTC
few,TRBJ1-5,TRBD1,TRBV5-1,12,CASSWDRQPQHF,TGCGCCAGCAGCTGGGACAGGCAGCCCCAGCATTTT
-,TRBJ1-1,-,TRBV5-5,13,CASSPGMRTEAFF,TGTGCCAGCAGCCCAGGGATGAGAACTGAAGCTTTCTTT
many,TRBJ1-2,-,TRBV5-1,13,CASSLRDEGGYTF,TGCGCCAGCAGCTTACGGGATGAGGGAGGCTACACCTTC
many,TRBJ1-5,-,TRBV5-5,15,CASSLLGDSNQPQHF,TGTGCCAGCAGCTTGTTGGGGGATAGCAATCAGCCCCAGCATTTT
many,TRBJ2-6,-,TRBV11-3,15,CASSSLFTGANVLTF,TGTGCCAGCAGCTCCCTTTTTACTGGGGCCAACGTCCTGACTTTC
many,TRBJ1-6,TRBD1,TRBV5-1,15,CASSLGTTGDSPLHF,TGTGCCAGCAGCTTAGGGACCACAGGGGATTCACCCCTCCACTTT
many,TRBJ2-3,-,TRBV12-3/TRBV12-4,15,CASAPRGGGTDTQYF,TGTGCCAGCGCGCCCAGGGGGGGGGGGACAGATACGCAGTATTTT
many,TRBJ1-2,TRBD1,TRBV28,17,CASTSGTGFRLNYGYTF,TGTGCCAGCACCTCCGGGACAGGGTTCCGTCTTAACTATGGCTACACCTTC
many,TRBJ1-2,TRBD1,TRBV20-1,13,CSALQGATQGYTF,TGCAGTGCACTTCAGGGGGCAACTCAGGGCTACACCTTC
many,TRBJ1-1,TRBD1,TRBV5-1,15,CASSFSGTGSTEAFF,TGCGCCAGCAGCTTCTCTGGGACAGGGAGCACTGAAGCTTTCTTT
few,TRBJ1-1,-,TRBV7-2,15,CASSYLPQGNTEAFF,TGTGCCAGCAGCTACCTCCCTCAGGGGAACACTGAAGCTTTCTTT
many,TRBJ2-2,-,TRBV7-8,17,CASSHPSGQLNTGELFF,TGTGCCAGCAGCCACCCCTCTGGACAGTTAAACACCGGGGAGCTGTTTTTT
many,TRBJ2-5,-,TRBV30,13,CAWSVRGRETQYF,TGTGCCTGGAGTGTTAGAGGGCGAGAGACCCAGTACTTC
medium-sized,TRBJ1-1,-,TRBV28,13,CASSLSMGTEAFF,TGTGCCAGCAGTTTATCTATGGGCACTGAAGCTTTCTTT
many,TRBJ2-3,TRBD1,TRBV5-1,14,CASRTRGPGDTQYF,TGCGCCAGCAGAACCAGGGGGCCTGGAGATACGCAGTATTTT
many,TRBJ1-5,-,TRBV19,15,CASSRLGRSNQPQHF,TGTGCCAGTAGTCGACTGGGAAGAAGCAATCAGCCCCAGCATTTT
many,TRBJ2-7,-,TRBV7-2,13,CASSLDSHYEQYF,TGTGCCAGCAGCTTGGACTCGCACTACGAGCAGTACTTC
many,TRBJ2-7,TRBD2,TRBV18,16,CASSRTSGGPMYEQYF,TGTGCCAGCTCAAGGACTAGCGGGGGTCCCATGTACGAGCAGTACTTC
-,TRBJ2-3,TRBD2,TRBV19,15,CASSMARGITDTQYF,TGTGCCAGTAGTATGGCGCGGGGGATCACAGATACGCAGTATTTT
-,TRBJ1-2,TRBD1,TRBV7-2,15,CAGSPIRDRMRGYTF,TGTGCCGGTAGCCCCATCCGGGACAGGATGAGAGGCTACACCTTC
many,TRBJ2-7,TRBD2,TRBV5-1,15,CASSLEGLGTYEQYF,TGCGCCAGCAGCTTGGAAGGACTAGGAACCTACGAGCAGTACTTC
few,TRBJ1-5,-,TRBV4-2,12,CASSREDQPQHF,TGTGCCAGCAGCCGAGAAGATCAGCCCCAGCATTTT
many,TRBJ2-5,TRBD2,TRBV5-1,14,CASSRLAGEETQYF,TGCGCCAGCAGCCGACTAGCGGGGGAAGAGACCCAGTACTTC
-,TRBJ2-5,TRBD2,TRBV7-2,15,CASIKRAGGQETQYF,TGTGCCAGCATCAAGAGGGCGGGGGGGCAAGAGACCCAGTACTTC
-,TRBJ2-7,TRBD2,TRBV6-5,21,CASSYSFPGTLAGSPLREQYF,TGTGCCAGCAGTTACTCTTTTCCCGGAACACTAGCGGGTAGCCCCCTCCGCGAGCAGTACTTC
many,TRBJ2-7,-,TRBV4-1,16,CASRPKGIMRAYEQYF,TGCGCCAGCAGACCGAAGGGGATCATGAGAGCCTACGAGCAGTACTTC
-,TRBJ2-1,-,TRBV29-1,12,CSAGGSYNEQFF,TGCAGCGCTGGGGGGTCCTACAATGAGCAGTTCTTC
-,TRBJ1-2,-,TRBV28,14,CASRPNAWGDGYTF,TGTGCCAGCAGACCAAATGCCTGGGGCGATGGCTACACCTTC
many,TRBJ2-1,TRBD1,TRBV14,14,CASSNRGRHNEQFF,TGTGCCAGCAGTAACAGGGGGCGGCACAATGAGCAGTTCTTC
many,TRBJ1-4,-,TRBV5-1,13,CASSLEDGEKLFF,TGCGCCAGCAGCTTAGAAGACGGCGAAAAACTGTTTTTT
many,TRBJ2-3,TRBD2,TRBV7-9,19,CASSLRGLAGGPFMNTQYF,TGTGCCAGCAGCTTGAGGGGACTAGCGGGAGGGCCTTTTATGAATACGCAGTATTTT
many,TRBJ2-7,-,TRBV20-1,15,CSARVGTRSSYEQYF,TGCAGTGCTAGAGTGGGGACACGGAGCTCCTACGAGCAGTACTTC
few,TRBJ2-4,TRBD1,TRBV6-1,12,CASSLGQGEKYF,TGTGCCAGCAGTCTAGGACAGGGGGAAAAGTACTTC
-,TRBJ2-7,-,TRBV20-1,14,CSATEHTGPYEQYF,TGCAGTGCCACCGAGCACACCGGCCCCTACGAGCAGTACTTC
many,TRBJ2-7,-,TRBV3-1,14,CASSQGSVGGEQYF,TGTGCCAGCAGCCAAGGGAGCGTAGGGGGCGAGCAGTACTTC
many,TRBJ2-7,-,TRBV5-6,13,CASSSTVSYEQYF,TGTGCCAGCAGCTCGACAGTCAGCTACGAGCAGTACTTC
many,TRBJ2-3,TRBD2,TRBV5-1,15,CASSNIAGGPDTQYF,TGCGCCAGCAGCAACATAGCGGGGGGCCCAGATACGCAGTATTTT